A selection of T cell receptor beta chains follows, all from one sample in a study of T cells after yellow fever vaccination. TCRdb ran MiXCR on the 5' RACE reads and lists one entry per CDR3 protein. This sample has 450,000 to 550,000 distinct CDR3 sequences, with 21% found just once. Sequenced material: PBMCs, taken roughly 23 days after the first yellow fever vaccination. These receptors all come from a man between 18 and 29 years old who received the YFV17D yellow fever vaccine. The CDR3 runs from the conserved cysteine through the conserved F or W. A D gene is named only where the DNA matches it firmly. Clone size, where shown, is once, few, many, or a class for clones that have expanded.

>.|TRBV28|few|TRBJ2-1|14
TGTGCCAGCAGTTTATGGTCGGGGAACAATGAGCAGTTCTTC
CASSLWSGNNEQFF
>.|TRBV24-1|few|TRBJ2-3|17
TGTGCCACCAGTGATGCCCCCGGTGGCAGAAGCACAGATACGCAGTATTTT
CATSDAPGGRSTDTQYF
>TRBD1|TRBV7-2|few|TRBJ2-5|15
TGTGCCAGCAGTCGCCAAACAGGGGGCGGGGAGACCCAGTACTTC
CASSRQTGGGETQYF
>TRBD1|TRBV29-1|.|TRBJ1-4|13
TGCAGCGTTCAGGACAGGGGTGGCGAAAAACTGTTTTTT
CSVQDRGGEKLFF
>TRBD1|TRBV7-2|few|TRBJ2-3|14
TGTGCCAGCAGCTACCAGACAGGGGTGGATACGCAGTATTTT
CASSYQTGVDTQYF
>.|TRBV6-1|few|TRBJ1-6|15
TGTGCCAGCAGTGTTCGGAGGGGGTCAAATTCACCCCTCCACTTT
CASSVRRGSNSPLHF
>.|TRBV3-1|.|TRBJ2-2|13
TGTGCCAGCAGCAAAGGTGGGGTCGGGGAGCTGTTTTTT
CASSKGGVGELFF
>TRBD1|TRBV7-8|many|TRBJ2-1|14
TGTGCCAGCAGCCCTCGACAGGGAAAGAATGAGCAGTTCTTC
CASSPRQGKNEQFF
>.|TRBV7-8|few|TRBJ2-1|14
TGTGCCAGCAGCTTACAGACAGCCGGGGATGAGCAGTTCTTC
CASSLQTAGDEQFF
>.|TRBV9|.|TRBJ2-1|14
TGTGCCAGCAGCGCACGAAATACCTTAGTGGAGCAGTTCTTC
CASSARNTLVEQFF
>.|TRBV5-1|few|TRBJ2-1|15
TGCGCCAGTGCCGCGGGGGCCCCCCTTGACAATGAGCAGTTCTTC
CASAAGAPLDNEQFF
>TRBD1|TRBV5-1|few|TRBJ2-7|15
TGCGCCAGCAGCTCGACGGGACAGAGAGGCTACGAGCAGTACTTC
CASSSTGQRGYEQYF
>.|TRBV5-1|many|TRBJ1-5|15
TGCGCCAGCAGCGTAGCCGGTCTTAGCAATCAGCCCCAGCATTTT
CASSVAGLSNQPQHF
>TRBD1|TRBV7-2|.|TRBJ1-2|16
TGTGCCAGCAGTTCAGGACTTGGCAGGGGGCCGTTTGGCTACACCTTC
CASSSGLGRGPFGYTF
>.|TRBV21-1|few|TRBJ1-3|15
TGTGCCAGCAGCCCCTCGGGGGAATCAGGAAACACCATATATTTT
CASSPSGESGNTIYF
>TRBD1|TRBV7-8|.|TRBJ2-7|16
TGTGCCAGCAGCTTAGAAGGGACAGTAAGAACCCGCGAGCAGTACTTC
CASSLEGTVRTREQYF
>TRBD2|TRBV30|once|TRBJ2-4|15
TGTGCCTGGAGTGAGACGGGGGGAGCCAAAAACATTCAGTACTTC
CAWSETGGAKNIQYF
>.|TRBV7-2|few|TRBJ2-5|16
TGTGCCAGCAGCTCTTTGGGGGGGGCTATGGCTGAGACCCAGTACTTC
CASSSLGGAMAETQYF
>.|TRBV4-3|.|TRBJ2-1|14
TGCGCCAGCAGCCCGGGACTCCTGAGGGATGAGCAGTTCTTC
CASSPGLLRDEQFF
>TRBD1|TRBV5-6|many|TRBJ2-1|15
TGTGCCAGCAGCTTTTTACAGGGGGGCCACAATGAGCAGTTCTTC
CASSFLQGGHNEQFF
>.|TRBV25-1|many|TRBJ1-6|16
TGTGCCAGCAGTGGTTTCACGAGACAGCATAATTCACCCCTCCACTTT
CASSGFTRQHNSPLHF
>.|TRBV2|.|TRBJ2-7|11
TGTGCCAGCAGTAATATCTACGAGCAGTACTTC
CASSNIYEQYF
>TRBD1|TRBV19|few|TRBJ2-3|16
TGTGCCAGTAGTACTAACAGGGGGCAAGGCACAGATACGCAGTATTTT
CASSTNRGQGTDTQYF
>TRBD1|TRBV18|few|TRBJ1-2|14
TGTGCCAGCTCACCGACAGGGGACAACTATGGCTACACCTTC
CASSPTGDNYGYTF
>TRBD2|TRBV3-1|.|TRBJ2-1|16
TGTGCCAGCACGAAACTTTCTAGCGGGGGGGTCAATGAGCAGTTCTTC
CASTKLSSGGVNEQFF
>.|TRBV10-1|.|TRBJ2-5|13
TGCGCCAGCAGTGCAAACCCCTTAGAGACCCAGTACTTC
CASSANPLETQYF
>.|TRBV19|.|TRBJ2-1|16
TGTGCCAGTAGACTCAGGGATCCCAGTTCCTACAATGAGCAGTTCTTC
CASRLRDPSSYNEQFF
>TRBD2|TRBV12-3/TRBV12-4|few|TRBJ2-3|17
TGTGCCAGCAGACCAGGGCTAGCGGGGATCCGGAAAGATACGCAGTATTTT
CASRPGLAGIRKDTQYF
>TRBD2|TRBV7-6|.|TRBJ2-3|18
TGTGCCAGCAGGAGAAATCCCCTAGCGGGGGGGCCGACAGATACGCAGTATTTT
CASRRNPLAGGPTDTQYF
>TRBD2|TRBV3-1|.|TRBJ2-5|12
TGTGCCAGCAGCAGAAGCGGACTAGCGGTTTTCTTC
CASSRSGLAVFF
>TRBD1|TRBV15|.|TRBJ2-5|14
TGTGCCACCACCCGGGACAGGATACAAGAGACCCAGTACTTC
CATTRDRIQETQYF
>.|TRBV5-1|.|TRBJ1-2|15
TGCGCCAGCAGCATCCGGCTCCAGGGAGGCTATGGCTACACCTTC
CASSIRLQGGYGYTF
>.|TRBV5-1|few|TRBJ1-2|15
TGCGCCAGCAGCTTGGACAGGGCAGGGCTCAATGGCTACACCTTC
CASSLDRAGLNGYTF
>.|TRBV9|few|TRBJ2-2|16
TGTGCCAGCAGCGTAGACTTTGGGCTCCTTTCCGGGGAGCTGTTTTTT
CASSVDFGLLSGELFF
>.|TRBV6-1|few|TRBJ1-2|15
TGTGCCAGCAGTGAAGTCGGGCAGGCGGACTATGGCTACACCTTC
CASSEVGQADYGYTF
>TRBD1|TRBV7-9|.|TRBJ2-4|16
TGTGCCAGCAGCACTCAGGGGGCTTGGGACAAAAACATTCAGTACTTC
CASSTQGAWDKNIQYF
>.|TRBV28|.|TRBJ2-4|17
TGTGCCAGCAGTCCCTCGGACATGCTCTTAGCCAAAAACATTCAGTACTTC
CASSPSDMLLAKNIQYF
>.|TRBV20-1|few|TRBJ2-7|12
TGCAGTGCTCCCGGTACCGCCTACGAGCAGTACTTC
CSAPGTAYEQYF
>TRBD1|TRBV19|.|TRBJ2-7|17
TGTGCCAGTAGTATAGCTGTAGTGGGACAGGGGGACTACGAGCAGTACTTC
CASSIAVVGQGDYEQYF
>.|TRBV6-5|few|TRBJ1-1|16
TGTGCCAGCAGTTACTCGAAACATGAGATGTCCATGAATGCTTTCTTT
CASSYSKHEMSMNAFF
>.|TRBV4-3|.|TRBJ2-1|14
TGCGCCAGCAGCCAAGTCCCCGCGACAGGAGGGCAGTTCTTC
CASSQVPATGGQFF
>TRBD1|TRBV2|.|TRBJ1-2|13
TGTGCCGTCAGACAGGGGGCTAACTATGGCTACACCTTC
CAVRQGANYGYTF
>TRBD1|TRBV7-2|.|TRBJ2-5|16
TGTGCCAGCAGCTATAACATGGGACAGGGGGAGGAGACCCAGTACTTC
CASSYNMGQGEETQYF
>.|TRBV5-1|.|TRBJ1-4|15
TGCGCCAGCAGCTTGGGGACAGTTGGGAATGAAAAACTGTTTTTT
CASSLGTVGNEKLFF
>TRBD1|TRBV6-1|few|TRBJ2-2|15
TGTGCCAGCACATACAGGGGAATCGGAACCGGGGAGCTGTTTTTT
CASTYRGIGTGELFF
>TRBD1|TRBV5-1|few|TRBJ2-2|16
TGCGCCAGCAGCTTGGCCGGGACAGGGTTATCCGGGGAGCTGTTTTTT
CASSLAGTGLSGELFF
>.|TRBV9|.|TRBJ1-2|14
TGTGCCAGCACCCGGGGGGTGATGGACTATGGCTACACCTTC
CASTRGVMDYGYTF
>.|TRBV7-9|.|TRBJ1-1|17
TGTGCCAGCAGCTTATGGGGCAGCAGGGGAGTGAACACTGAAGCTTTCTTT
CASSLWGSRGVNTEAFF
>TRBD1|TRBV6-5|.|TRBJ2-7|15
TGTGCCAGCAGTTACGACGGGACAGAGACCTACGAGCAGTACTTC
CASSYDGTETYEQYF
>TRBD1|TRBV6-2/TRBV6-3|once|TRBJ1-6|16
TGTGCCAGCAGTTACCTGACAGGGAGTTGGAATTCACCCCTCCACTTT
CASSYLTGSWNSPLHF
>.|TRBV12-5|few|TRBJ2-5|18
TGTGCTAGTGGTTTGTTTTCCGGCGGACTCCCCGACGAAGAGACCCAGTACTTC
CASGLFSGGLPDEETQYF
>TRBD1|TRBV6-1|.|TRBJ1-3|14
TGTGCCAGCAGTGAACAGGGGGCAAGAAACACCATATATTTT
CASSEQGARNTIYF
>TRBD2|TRBV5-6|.|TRBJ2-3|16
TGTGCCAGCAGCGGTGGACTAGCGGACAGCACAGATACGCAGTATTTT
CASSGGLADSTDTQYF
>.|TRBV7-6|.|TRBJ2-2|16
TGTGCCAGCAGCCCCCGGCCAGGATCGGGCACCGGGGAGCTGTTTTTT
CASSPRPGSGTGELFF